Described below is a single T cell receptor beta chain sequence and its context. There is no known antigen for this receptor. No much larger clone is present one base from it, and per-base qualities are unavailable. The trial excluded patients who had a history of autoimmune disease or were on systemic immunosuppression. Peripheral blood for TCR sequencing was collected from all dose cohorts at baseline, on cycle 4 day 1, and on cycle 7 day 1. Samples were obtained from an open-label, multicenter, first-in-human phase I dose-escalation trial of ivuxolimab. Adults with locally advanced or metastatic melanoma, renal cell carcinoma, hepatocellular carcinoma or head and neck squamous cell carcinoma were enrolled in the trial. Before TCR sequencing, CD4+ and CD8+ T cells were separately sorted from peripheral blood. For sequencing of the TCRbeta CDR3 region, genomic DNA was extracted from the sorted cells. TCRbeta CDR3 regions were sequenced using the immunoSEQ Assay. Imported from immuneACCESS, the table was reduced by TCRdb to in-frame sequences with V and J called. These copies leave out some clones; in studies compared against another copy, an unresolved V gene accounts for under half, and the cause of the remainder is not known. For this sample the table gives 50,000 to 60,000 clones, of which about 76% were detected only once. The ten largest make up about 1% of the sample.

The record originates from a study of OX40 agonist ivuxolimab in advanced cancers. The study in broad terms: Ivuxolimab was an agonistic, fully human IgG2 monoclonal antibody directed against OX40 (CD134), a costimulatory receptor. Intravenous ivuxolimab was administered to patients every 2 weeks at six dose levels: 0.01, 0.1, 0.3, 1.5, 3 and 10 mg/kg. Prior anti-PD-1, anti-PD-L1 or anti-CTLA-4 therapy was permitted, and checkpoint inhibitors had been received by 40% to 50% of dose-escalation patients. Peripheral TCRbeta sequencing was intended to test whether TCR sequence diversity was altered and clonal T-cell expansion was caused by ivuxolimab. Among the approximately 50 dose-escalation patients, approximately 20 had hepatocellular carcinoma, approximately 15 melanoma, 9 renal cell carcinoma and 9 head and neck cancer. The dose-escalation cohort was 82.7% male with a mean age of about 60 years, ranging from roughly 20 to 80. Partial responses occurred in three dose-escalation patients: two with cutaneous melanoma and one with hepatocellular carcinoma. The paper describes the monotherapy dose-escalation part (N of about 55 patients) of the phase I trial of ivuxolimab. The paper's findings and limits, for the study overall: After ivuxolimab, expanded clones were on average more numerous among CD8+ T cells than among CD4+ T cells. Low levels of normalized T-cell clonal expansion were also shown by some nonresponding patients. The antigen specificity of the peripheral T cells that underwent clonal expansion was not determined. Partial responders in the 0.1-3.0 mg/kg groups had among the lowest normalized peripheral clonal expansion, especially among CD8+ T cells. At doses of 0.1 to 3.0 mg/kg, clonal expansion of both CD4+ and CD8+ blood T cells was observed from baseline to week 6.

The CDR3 numbers 13 residues from cysteine through phenylalanine. Only the CDR3 DNA is retained, 39 bases long and in frame from the first base. Via the germline V gene, CDR1 is SNHLY and CDR2 FYNNEI. The germline ends are 15 bases apart after V is trimmed by 8 bases and J by 7 bases. This receptor was taken from an adult with an advanced solid tumor such as melanoma, head and neck, liver or kidney cancer. The V gene is TRBV2 and the J gene is TRBJ1-5, with the D gene not confidently named. The source was CD4+ or CD8+ T cells sorted from blood, collected in a trial of the OX40 agonist ivuxolimab. The DNA sequence is given as TGTGCCAGCGGCTTGGAGGGTCGGCAGCCCCAGCATTTT. Translated, this gives CASGLEGRQPQHF.